Listed below are T cell receptor beta chains from one sample, sequenced in a study of beta chain features in type 1 diabetes. This table comes from immunoSEQ multiplex PCR, and its TCRdb copy is limited to in-frame clones, with some not included. The sample records about 360,000 clones, around 13% being singletons. The sample comprised naive CD4+ T cells from blood. The receptors were sampled from a man aged 18 to 29 in good health. The conserved cysteine and the conserved F or W are not part of the CDR3 here. A D gene is named only where the DNA matches it firmly.

v_call	cdr3_length	j_call	d_call	cdr3_aa
TRBV5-1	14	TRBJ2-3	NA	ASSTRQTSNTDTQY
TRBV10-3	13	TRBJ2-5	TRBD2	AIKKETSDLETQY
TRBV7-2	14	TRBJ2-2	TRBD1	ASTTLRGRRTGELF
TRBV7-2	13	TRBJ2-7	NA	ASSLSPGVAYEQY
TRBV5-1	13	TRBJ2-7	TRBD1	ASSLGQGYSYEQY
TRBV20-1	8	TRBJ2-3	NA	SAYKDTQY
TRBV4-2	15	TRBJ2-2	TRBD2	ASSPIYSGSDTGELF
TRBV28	13	TRBJ2-2	TRBD2	ASKTSGKEGGELF
TRBV7-6	15	TRBJ1-6	TRBD1	ASSLEERGQGNSPLH
TRBV27	10	TRBJ2-7	TRBD2	ASSSGLAEQY
TRBV11-2	13	TRBJ2-5	TRBD2	ASTFGRGGRETQY
TRBV9	13	TRBJ2-2	NA	ASSVLGLNTGELF
TRBV5-1	14	TRBJ2-2	TRBD2	ASTPSGGSETGELF
TRBV30	10	TRBJ1-2	TRBD1	AWGQGDYGYT
TRBV19	11	TRBJ1-2	NA	ASSIVTVEGYT
TRBV28	13	TRBJ2-7	TRBD2	ASSSPRLAGGRDL
TRBV4-1	12	TRBJ2-7	TRBD1	ASSQVGGRYEQY